The sample holds a few counts of the clone carrying this T cell receptor beta chain. Its specificity is not known. This CDR3 spans 15 amino acids. V gave up 5 bases and J gave up 2 bases; unmatched junction bases: 4. Germline loops: CDR1 ENHRY, CDR2 SYGVKD. This entry comes from a study of OX40 agonist ivuxolimab in advanced cancers. About the research overall: Ivuxolimab, an antibody acting as an agonist of OX40 (CD134), was used to treat patients. Study-wide findings and caveats: In general, CD8+ T cells held more expanded clones than CD4+ did, on average. Specificity for antigen went undetermined in the expanded peripheral T cells.

Clones were read by immunoSEQ multiplex PCR, and TCRdb kept only the in-frame ones, dropping some. The sample lists tens of thousands of clones, roughly 85% seen once, with about 0.6% in the top ten. V usage is TRBV10-3 and J usage is TRBJ2-2; 8 bases match TRBD1. Sample: CD4+ or CD8+ T cells sorted from blood, taken in a trial of the OX40 agonist ivuxolimab. The clonotype was recovered from an adult with an advanced solid tumor such as melanoma, head and neck, liver or kidney cancer. The DNA of the CDR3 is TGTGCCATCAGTACCGCAGGGGGCAACACCGGGGAGCTGTTTTTT. It encodes CAISTAGGNTGELFF.